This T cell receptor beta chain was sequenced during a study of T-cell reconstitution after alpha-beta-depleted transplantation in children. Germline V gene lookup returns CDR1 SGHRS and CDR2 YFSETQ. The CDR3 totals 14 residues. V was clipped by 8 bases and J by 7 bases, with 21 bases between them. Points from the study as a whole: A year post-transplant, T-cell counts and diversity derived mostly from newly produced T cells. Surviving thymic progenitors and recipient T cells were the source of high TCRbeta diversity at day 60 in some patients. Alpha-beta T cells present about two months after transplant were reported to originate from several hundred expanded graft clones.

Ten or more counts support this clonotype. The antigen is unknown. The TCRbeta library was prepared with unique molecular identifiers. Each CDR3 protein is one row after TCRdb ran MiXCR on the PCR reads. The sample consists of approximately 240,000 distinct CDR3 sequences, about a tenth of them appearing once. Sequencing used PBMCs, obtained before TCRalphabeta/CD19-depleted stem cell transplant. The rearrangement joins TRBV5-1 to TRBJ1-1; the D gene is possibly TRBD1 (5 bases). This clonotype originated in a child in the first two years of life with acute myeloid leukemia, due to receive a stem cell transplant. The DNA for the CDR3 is TGCGCCAGTTCCGGGACCACGCCGCCATATGAAGCTTTCTTT. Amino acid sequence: CASSGTTPPYEAFF.